Detailed here is one T cell receptor beta chain. The sample belongs to a study of T cell changes during pregnancy in multiple sclerosis. The germline V gene has CDR1 GTSNPN and CDR2 SVGIG (reference sequence). This CDR3 spans 15 amino acids. Trimming took off 0 bases at V and 7 bases at J, with 18 bases between the two ends. Libraries were prepared by immunoSEQ multiplex PCR; TCRdb keeps only in-frame clonotypes and omits some of them. Of some 64,000 clones listed, about 90% were seen once; the top ten hold roughly 1.5%. This clonotype was obtained from a female donor with multiple sclerosis, enrolled in a pregnancy study. The V call is TRBV30, the J call TRBJ1-2; TRBD1 might be the D (6 bases). The material was peripheral blood, obtained after pregnancy. The CDR3 loop is CAWSVMAGVTGGYTF. CDR3 sequence (DNA): TGTGCCTGGAGTGTAATGGCAGGGGTGACGGGTGGCTACACCTTC.